The 29 T cell receptor beta chains given below trace back to one sample, sequenced in a study of T cell responses to AZD1222 COVID-19 vaccine. Measured with immunoSEQ multiplex PCR; TCRdb has only the in-frame clones, and not every one. The profile shows 110,000 to 150,000 clones, about 92% of them singletons. Material: peripheral blood, obtained on day 0 of MenACWY control vaccination. Receptor source: an adult in good health.

This chain connects TRBV7-9 to TRBJ1-1; D is possibly TRBD1 (5 bases). V gave up 5 bases and J gave up 1 base, with 11 bases separating them. Germline V CDR1 and CDR2: SEHNR, FQNEAQ (reference sequence). CDR3 length: 14 residues. The CDR3: CASSLRQTNTEAFF. DNA for the CDR3: TGTGCCAGCAGCCTCCGACAGACGAACACTGAAGCTTTCTTT.

V usage is TRBV7-3 and J usage is TRBJ2-1; 9 bases agree with TRBD1. V dropped 4 bases and J dropped 2; count of bases not matched to a gene: 3. This CDR3 has 15 amino acids. The V gene's germline CDR1 is SGHTA and CDR2 FQGTGA. CDR3 sequence: CASSYGQGPYNEQFF. In DNA form, the CDR3 reads TGTGCCAGCAGCTACGGACAGGGGCCCTACAATGAGCAGTTCTTC.

This CDR3 is CASSFTGLGFEAFF. Written as DNA, the CDR3 is TGTGCCAGCAGTTTCACAGGGTTAGGTTTTGAAGCTTTCTTT. V is TRBV5-5 and J is TRBJ1-1, with a weak D call TRBD1 (6 bases). Looked up from germline, CDR1 is SGHKS and CDR2 is YYEKEE (reference sequence). The V and J ends lost 5 bases and 7 bases respectively, with 18 bases between them. The CDR3 length is 14 residues.

The V call is TRBV9, the J call TRBJ1-2; 7 positions agree with TRBD1. The CDR3 is 15 residues long. The V segment lost 4 bases and the J segment 0 bases; nucleotides outside the gene matches: 6. Germline assignment: CDR1 SGDLS and CDR2 YYNGEE. CDR3 region: CASSPRTGANYGYTF. CDR3 bases: TGTGCCAGCAGCCCGCGGACAGGAGCTAACTATGGCTACACCTTC.

The V gene is TRBV28, the J gene TRBJ2-6; no clear D gene. CDR3 length: 19 amino acids. Trimming stripped 3 bases from V and 0 bases from J, with 18 bases between. Germline lookup yields CDR1 MDHEN and CDR2 SYDVKM. CDR3 amino acids: CASSFQNPWASSGANVLTF. The CDR3, as DNA: TGTGCCAGCAGTTTTCAAAACCCATGGGCCAGCTCTGGGGCCAACGTCCTGACTTTC.

This clone came up once. The J gene is TRBJ2-3, the V gene TRBV3-1 (or the pseudogene TRBV3-2); 8 nucleotides line up with TRBD2. V shed 3 bases and J 10 bases; nucleotides not matched to a gene: 9. The V gene's germline CDR1 is LGHDT and CDR2 YNNKEL (reference sequence). The CDR3 covers 14 residues. In DNA, the CDR3 is TGTGCCAGCAGCCATTTGCGGGAGGTGACAGCGCAGTATTTT. Translated, it gives CASSHLREVTAQYF.

This sequence joins TRBV11-2 and TRBJ2-4; D is uncertain. Trimming left V 1 base short and J 0 bases short, with 7 bases between. CDR1 SGHAT and CDR2 FQNNGV come from the germline V gene. CDR3 size: 15 residues. The CDR3 sequence is CASSLGQIAKNIQYF. The CDR3 DNA reads TGTGCCAGCAGCTTAGGGCAGATAGCCAAAAACATTCAGTACTTC.

This clone showed up just once. This chain connects TRBV19 to TRBJ1-5, with unresolved D. This CDR3 contains 14 residues. The ends were cut back, 3 bases at V and 1 base at J, with 7 bases in the middle. From germline, CDR1 is LNHDA and CDR2 SQIVND (reference sequence). The chain's CDR3 is CASSIWKSNQPQHF. DNA for the CDR3: TGTGCCAGTAGTATTTGGAAAAGCAATCAGCCCCAGCATTTT.

This clone has more than one count but fewer than ten. The chain combines TRBV24-1 with TRBJ2-5; 7 bases are a match to TRBD1. Germline CDR1 is KGHDR and CDR2 is SFDVKD. Trimming removed 4 bases from V and 4 bases from J; junction bases left unmatched: 8. The CDR3 runs to 15 residues. CDR3 sequence reads: CATSESDRNGETQYF. The DNA of the CDR3 is TGTGCCACCAGTGAATCGGACAGGAATGGAGAGACCCAGTACTTC.

The chain uses TRBV9 and TRBJ1-1, with D possibly TRBD1 on 6 matching bases. The CDR3 has 14 amino acids. Germline CDR1 is SGDLS and CDR2 is YYNGEE. Trimming shortened V by 3 bases and J by 5 bases, and 14 bases separated the two germline ends. CDR3 loop: CASSGQGIGTEAFF. Here the CDR3 DNA reads TGTGCCAGCAGCGGGCAGGGGATAGGTACTGAAGCTTTCTTT.

This chain links TRBV19 with TRBJ2-2; tentative D call: TRBD1 (6 bases). With 1 base removed from V and 4 bases from J, the gap between germline ends came to 7 bases. CDR1 is LNHDA, CDR2 SQIVND, per germline (reference sequence). The CDR3 is made up of 14 amino acids. Written as DNA, the CDR3 is TGTGCCAGTAGTATAGCAGGGGTCACCGGGGAGCTGTTTTTT. Translating it yields CASSIAGVTGELFF. The entire variable domain, with the rest obtained from reference TRBV19 and TRBJ2-2, is as follows: DGGITQSPKYLFRKEGQNVTLSCEQNLNHDAMYWYRQDPGQGLRLIYYSQIVNDFQKGDIAEGYSVSREKKESFPLTVTSAQKNPTAFYLCASSIAGVTGELFFGEGSRLTVL.

CDR3 loop: CASMSGDKNIQYF. The CDR3 bases are TGCGCCAGCATGTCGGGGGATAAAAACATTCAGTACTTC. This chain uses TRBV5-1 with TRBJ2-4; D possibly corresponds to TRBD2 (6 bases). The germline V gene has CDR1 SGHRS and CDR2 YFSETQ. V shed 6 bases and J shed 4 bases, with 11 bases lying between them. The length of the CDR3 is 13 residues.

V and J are TRBV5-1 and TRBJ1-5, with TRBD1 identical over 10 bases. CDR3 length: 15 amino acids. CDR1 SGHRS and CDR2 YFSETQ come from the germline V gene. After removal of 4 bases from V and 5 bases from J, the junction contained 6 bases not matched to a gene. CDR3 in amino acids: CASSPGQGGHQPQHF. Written as DNA, the CDR3 is TGCGCCAGCAGCCCAGGACAGGGGGGCCATCAGCCCCAGCATTTT.

The J gene is TRBJ1-1, the V gene TRBV9, with D tentatively TRBD1 (5 bases). V was shortened by 4 bases and J by 0 bases, with 13 bases between the two germline ends. Per germline, CDR1 SGDLS and CDR2 YYNGEE. This CDR3 contains 15 residues. CDR3 sequence: CASSRGGTMNTEAFF. CDR3 nucleotides: TGTGCCAGCAGCCGGGGGGGTACAATGAACACTGAAGCTTTCTTT. The whole variable domain, remainder taken from reference TRBV9 and TRBJ1-1, is DSGVTQTPKHLITATGQRVTLRCSPRSGDLSVYWYQQSLDQGLQFLIQYYNGEERAKGNILERFSAQQFPDLHSELNLSSLELGDSALYFCASSRGGTMNTEAFFGQGTRLTVV.

This sequence joins TRBV7-9 and TRBJ1-1, with 7 bases matching TRBD1. V dropped 8 bases and J dropped 7; count of bases not matched to a gene: 7. The V gene's germline CDR1 is SEHNR and CDR2 FQNEAQ (reference sequence). The CDR3 spans 12 residues. This chain's CDR3 is CASRSGGGEAFF. The CDR3 DNA sequence: TGTGCCAGCCGGTCAGGGGGTGGTGAAGCTTTCTTT. The full variable domain, in which reference TRBV7-9 and TRBJ1-1 provide the parts outside the CDR3, is DTGVSQNPRHKITKRGQNVTFRCDPISEHNRLYWYRQTLGQGPEFLTYFQNEAQLEKSRLLSDRFSAERPKGSFSTLEIQRTEQGDSAMYLCASRSGGGEAFFGQGTRLTVV.

V gene TRBV3-1 (or the pseudogene TRBV3-2) combines with J gene TRBJ2-1, with TRBD2 matching over 8 bases. Unmatched junction bases numbered 16, after V lost 3 bases and J lost 0 bases. The CDR3 contains 20 residues. Germline CDR1 is LGHDT and CDR2 is YNNKEL (reference sequence). The CDR3 reads CASSQFPPISGGLSYNEQFF. The CDR3 region has the DNA TGTGCCAGCAGCCAGTTCCCCCCGATCAGCGGGGGCCTCTCCTACAATGAGCAGTTCTTC.

V gene TRBV19 combines with J gene TRBJ1-2; unclear D gene. The CDR3 has 14 residues. Looked up from germline, CDR1 is LNHDA and CDR2 is SQIVND (reference sequence). Deletions cut 4 bases from V and 4 bases from J, with 13 bases between. CDR3 in DNA: TGTGCCAGTAGTACCCCACCGAGAGGCTATGGCTACACCTTC. Translation: CASSTPPRGYGYTF.

This clone showed up just once. This chain joins TRBV19 and TRBJ1-5; 7 nucleotides match TRBD1. The CDR3 contains 15 residues. The germline gives CDR1 LNHDA, CDR2 SQIVND (reference sequence). With 10 bases clipped from V and 10 bases from J, the junction kept 19 bases outside the gene matches. The CDR3 DNA reads as TGTGCCACTAGAACAGGGGCTTTACGTTTTGGCCCCCAGCATTTT. This translates into CATRTGALRFGPQHF.

V usage is TRBV28 and J usage is TRBJ1-5; possible D gene TRBD1, 6 bases. Deletions cut 5 bases from V and 9 bases from J, with 23 bases between. Per germline, CDR1 MDHEN and CDR2 SYDVKM. The CDR3 runs to 16 residues. CDR3 in DNA: TGTGCCAGCAGTATGGTGGTCTCGGGGGGCCACAGGCCCCAGCATTTT. It encodes CASSMVVSGGHRPQHF.

This clone was counted a few times. CDR3 sequence reads: CASSQEQGMNTEAFF. CDR3 DNA sequence: TGCGCCAGCAGCCAAGAGCAGGGAATGAACACTGAAGCTTTCTTT. The V and J genes are TRBV4-3 and TRBJ1-1, with D possibly TRBD1 on 5 matching bases. The CDR3 is made up of 15 amino acids. Trimming left V 0 bases short and J 0 bases short, with 8 bases between. Germline assignment: CDR1 LGHNA and CDR2 YSLEER.

V gene TRBV10-2 combines with J gene TRBJ2-2; the match to TRBD2 covers 8 bases. The germline V gene has CDR1 WSHSY and CDR2 SAAADI. V was clipped by 0 bases and J by 6 bases; unmatched bases: 6. CDR3 length equals 16 residues. In DNA, the CDR3 is TGCGCCAGCAGTGAGTCGACTCAAGCGGGAGCCGGGGAGCTGTTTTTT. This codes for CASSESTQAGAGELFF.

This CDR3 is CASSVALAGSEQYF. CDR3 DNA sequence: TGTGCCAGCAGCGTAGCACTAGCGGGGAGTGAGCAGTACTTC. The rearrangement joins TRBV9 to TRBJ2-7; 10 nucleotides agree with TRBD2. Germline V gene sequence: CDR1 SGDLS, CDR2 YYNGEE. This CDR3 spans 14 amino acids. The ends lost 0 bases at V and 7 bases at J; junction bases unmatched: 4.

The rearrangement uses TRBV27 and TRBJ2-7; perhaps TRBD1 as D (6 bases). The CDR3 length is 12 residues. V shed 8 bases and J shed 3 bases, with 11 bases lying between them. Germline V gene data show CDR1 as MNHEY and CDR2 as SMNVEV (reference sequence). Written as DNA, the CDR3 is TGTGCCAGCGCTGGGGGCGGCTACGAGCAGTACTTC. Amino acid sequence: CASAGGGYEQYF.

This clone was detected once. This chain links TRBV2 with TRBJ1-1; D gene ambiguous. The germline V and J ends were trimmed by 4 bases and 8 bases, with 14 bases remaining between them. In germline, CDR1 is SNHLY, CDR2 FYNNEI. The length of the CDR3 is 13 residues. Here the CDR3 reads CASSVSPGVEAFF. The CDR3 bases are TGTGCCAGCAGTGTTAGCCCCGGTGTGGAAGCTTTCTTT.

This chain uses TRBV30 with TRBJ2-1; unclear D gene. The CDR3 consists of 15 residues. The V end was cut by 3 bases, the J end by 7 bases, with 19 bases between. Germline values: CDR1 GTSNPN, CDR2 SVGIG (reference sequence). The CDR3, as DNA: TGTGCCTGGAGCCCCGGACGTAGTTCTATGAATGAGCAGTTCTTC. Translated: CAWSPGRSSMNEQFF.

V is TRBV30 and J is TRBJ2-1; 11 positions agree with TRBD2. The V segment lost 4 bases and the J segment 9 bases; nucleotides outside the gene matches: 11. The CDR3 is made up of 15 amino acids. Germline V gene lookup returns CDR1 GTSNPN and CDR2 SVGIG (reference sequence). In DNA, the CDR3 is TGTGCCTGGAATCGCCTAGCGGGAGGATCAGGTGAGCAGTTCTTC. Protein product: CAWNRLAGGSGEQFF.

The chain carries TRBV5-6 and TRBJ2-1; 13 bases are shared with TRBD2. CDR3 size: 17 residues. V shed 4 bases and J 9 bases; nucleotides not matched to a gene: 13. The germline V gene encodes CDR1 SGHDT and CDR2 YYEEEE. The CDR3 sequence is CASSETSGGAKVLEQFF. The CDR3 nucleotides read TGTGCCAGCAGCGAAACTAGCGGGGGGGCCAAGGTTCTTGAGCAGTTCTTC.

The chain combines TRBV19 with TRBJ2-7; TRBD1 might be the D (6 bases). The CDR3 loop spans 14 amino acids. Trimming took off 4 bases at V and 1 base at J, with 11 bases between the two ends. CDR1 LNHDA and CDR2 SQIVND come from the germline V gene (reference sequence). The CDR3, as DNA: TGTGCCAGTAGTAAAACAGGGATTTCCTACGAGCAGTACTTC. Encoded protein: CASSKTGISYEQYF.

V is TRBV3-1 (or the pseudogene TRBV3-2) and J is TRBJ2-5, with unresolved D. V lost 2 bases and J 5 bases, leaving 3 bases between the germline ends. Germline V gene data show CDR1 as LGHDT and CDR2 as YNNKEL (reference sequence). This CDR3 spans 11 amino acids. In nucleotides, the CDR3 is TGTGCCAGCAGCCAACGCGAGACCCAGTACTTC. It encodes CASSQRETQYF.